These 29 T cell receptor beta chains share one sample of origin, sequenced in a study of graft-versus-host responses after intestinal transplantation (dated by TCRdb to the early 2020s). For these receptors, no antigen is known. Receptor amplification or capture employed the immunoSEQ multiplex PCR assay. TCRdb took this table from immuneACCESS and kept in-frame rearrangements with V and J called. Such tables lack part of the clones; where checked against another copy, unresolved V genes explain under half of the gap, and the rest is unexplained. In all, the sample holds approximately 82,000 clones, and 91% of those were seen once. More than 0.095% of the sample goes to the ten largest clones. The time point label on this specimen signifies: cells obtained before transplantation from donor or recipient. The sample in question was unstimulated CD4+ T cells sorted from spleen or lymph node cells, obtained before intestinal transplant. These receptors were obtained from a human donor who received an intestinal transplant.

This chain joins TRBV4-1 and TRBJ2-3, with D tentatively TRBD2 (6 bases). The CDR3 is 18 residues long. V lost 3 bases, J lost 0 bases, and 19 bases lay in between. Germline V gene sequence: CDR1 MGHRA, CDR2 YSYEKL. CDR3 bases: TGCGCCAGCAGCCACGCAGGTACAGCGGGCCCCAGCACAGATACGCAGTATTTT. Translated, it gives CASSHAGTAGPSTDTQYF.

The V call is TRBV30, the J call TRBJ2-7; 8 bases match TRBD1. With 2 bases clipped from V and 4 bases from J, the junction kept 1 base outside the gene matches. This CDR3 has 12 residues. Germline CDR1 GTSNPN, CDR2 SVGIG (reference sequence). The CDR3 nucleotides read TGTGCCTGGAGTCGGGACAGGTACGAGCAGTACTTC. Protein product: CAWSRDRYEQYF.

The chain is built from TRBV14 and TRBJ2-1; possibly TRBD1 for D (6 bases). Trimming removed 2 bases from V and 7 bases from J, with 21 bases in between. This CDR3 has 17 residues. Germline V gene data show CDR1 as SGHDN and CDR2 as FVKESK. The CDR3 DNA reads TGTGCCAGCAGCCAAATCGAACCACAGGGCCCTCCTAATGAGCAGTTCTTC. Translation: CASSQIEPQGPPNEQFF.

About this clone: The junction differs from germline at one of its ends, possibly a read error. V gene TRBV5-1 combines with J gene TRBJ2-1; 8 nucleotides match TRBD2. The germline CDR1 and CDR2 sequences are SGHRS and YFSETQ. The CDR3 has 13 amino acids. CDR3 nucleotides: TGCGCCAGCAGCTTGGGTACCGGGACTAGTAGAGTCTTC. Its translation: CASSLGTGTSRVF.

This sequence joins TRBV7-9 and TRBJ2-5; the D gene is possibly TRBD1 (6 bases). The CDR3 sequence is 14 residues long. V was trimmed by 4 bases and J by 7 bases, leaving 16 bases between them. Per the germline V gene, CDR1 is SEHNR and CDR2 is FQNEAQ (reference sequence). CDR3 amino acids: CASSSRGIGGTQYF. CDR3 nucleotide sequence: TGTGCCAGCAGCTCCCGAGGGATAGGGGGGACCCAGTACTTC.

Here the CDR3 reads CASTPGRGWETQYF. The CDR3 coding sequence is TGTGCCAGCACTCCTGGGAGGGGATGGGAGACCCAGTACTTC. The chain joins TRBV21-1 to TRBJ2-5; the table names TRBD2, a call not compared with the DNA. TRBV21-1 is given as a pseudogene. This CDR3 has 14 amino acids.

The chain couples TRBV7-2 to TRBJ1-2, with 7 positions matching TRBD1. The V and J ends lost 1 base and 12 bases, in that order; junction bases with no gene match: 11. The CDR3 is 14 residues long. Germline loops: CDR1 SGHTA, CDR2 FQGNSA. The CDR3, as DNA: TGTGCCAGCAGCTTAGACGGCCAGGGGGTTCTTAACACCTTC. Protein sequence: CASSLDGQGVLNTF. The entire variable domain, with the rest obtained from reference TRBV7-2 and TRBJ1-2, is as follows: GAGVSQSPSNKVTEKGKDVELRCDPISGHTALYWYRQSLGQGLEFLIYFQGNSAPDKSGLPSDRFSAERTGGSVSTLTIQRTQQEDSAVYLCASSLDGQGVLNTFGSGTRLTVV.

The rearrangement joins TRBV11-2 to TRBJ2-6; D is unresolved. The CDR3 is 15 amino acids. CDR1 is SGHAT and CDR2 is FQNNGV in the germline V gene. The V and J ends lost 1 base and 3 bases respectively, with 7 bases between them. Written as DNA, the CDR3 is TGTGCCAGCAGCTTAGTGGGCTATGGGGCCAACGTCCTGACTTTC. As protein: CASSLVGYGANVLTF.

This chain connects TRBV9 to TRBJ1-2, with 9 bases lining up with TRBD1. The germline V gene has CDR1 SGDLS and CDR2 YYNGEE. V dropped 3 bases and J dropped 8; count of bases not matched to a gene: 8. The CDR3 extends over 14 amino acids. The CDR3 DNA sequence: TGTGCCAGCAGCGCCCGGGACAGGGTGTTGGGCTACACCTTC. Translating it yields CASSARDRVLGYTF.

The chain carries TRBV5-1 and TRBJ2-7; the match to TRBD1 covers 7 bases. CDR1 and CDR2 from the germline V gene are SGHRS and YFSETQ. With 1 base clipped from V and 5 bases from J, the junction kept 6 bases outside the gene matches. This CDR3 comprises 14 residues. CDR3 protein: CASSLIQGDNEQYF. CDR3 sequence (DNA): TGCGCCAGCAGCTTGATCCAGGGGGACAACGAGCAGTACTTC.

This chain links TRBV19 with TRBJ2-7, with 8 bases aligning to TRBD1. J lost 3 bases, V lost 5 bases, and 6 bases had no gene match. Germline CDR1 reads LNHDA; CDR2 reads SQIVND (reference sequence). CDR3 length equals 14 residues. CDR3 bases: TGTGCCAGTAGTGACAGGGGTGGTCGCTACGAGCAGTACTTC. It translates to CASSDRGGRYEQYF.

The chain joins TRBV2 to TRBJ1-2, with 7 positions matching TRBD1. With V trimmed by 6 bases and J by 5 bases, 6 bases remained unmatched. This CDR3 spans 13 amino acids. The germline gives CDR1 SNHLY, CDR2 FYNNEI. This CDR3 is CASSAGQRYGYTF. DNA of the CDR3: TGTGCCAGCAGCGCGGGACAGCGTTATGGCTACACCTTC.

This rearrangement joins TRBV7-2 to TRBJ2-5; 7 nucleotides align to TRBD1. CDR3 length equals 14 residues. V shed 5 bases and J 2 bases; nucleotides not matched to a gene: 5. The germline CDR1 and CDR2 sequences are SGHTA and FQGNSA. Here the CDR3 DNA reads TGTGCCAGCAGCCGACAGACAGGGCAAGAGACCCAGTACTTC. Protein: CASSRQTGQETQYF.

The chain has TRBV7-2 and TRBJ2-3; D not resolved. The V gene lost 5 bases and the J gene lost 2 bases, with 17 bases spanning the gap. Germline V gives CDR1 SGHTA, CDR2 FQGNSA. The CDR3 is 16 amino acids. The CDR3 DNA sequence: TGTGCCAGCAGCCCCTTAAGAGCCTCTGCCACAGATACGCAGTATTTT. Amino acid sequence: CASSPLRASATDTQYF.

This sequence joins TRBV5-1 and TRBJ2-7; 8 bases align to TRBD1. V trimming: 3 bases; J trimming: 0 bases; junction bases outside the gene matches: 2. The germline gives CDR1 SGHRS, CDR2 YFSETQ. This CDR3 has 14 amino acids. The CDR3 spells CASSSTGVSYEQYF. CDR3 DNA: TGCGCCAGCAGCTCGACAGGGGTCTCCTACGAGCAGTACTTC.

The rearrangement uses TRBV7-2 and TRBJ2-4; D may be TRBD1 (5 bases). V lost 4 bases and J lost 3, with 13 bases in between. The CDR3 has 15 residues. Germline CDR1 SGHTA, CDR2 FQGNSA. The CDR3, as DNA: TGTGCCAGCAGCTCGCGGCAGGGTGTCAAAAACATTCAGTACTTC. Its translation: CASSSRQGVKNIQYF. The full variable domain, in which reference TRBV7-2 and TRBJ2-4 provide the parts outside the CDR3, is GAGVSQSPSNKVTEKGKDVELRCDPISGHTALYWYRQSLGQGLEFLIYFQGNSAPDKSGLPSDRFSAERTGGSVSTLTIQRTQQEDSAVYLCASSSRQGVKNIQYFGAGTRLSVL.

The chain is built from TRBV28 and TRBJ2-3; weak D call: TRBD1 (5 bases). The CDR3 sequence is 13 residues long. V shed 7 bases and J shed 7 bases, with 15 bases lying between them. Germline-derived CDR1 and CDR2 are MDHEN and SYDVKM. CDR3: CASTQQGRYTQYF. CDR3 DNA: TGTGCCAGCACTCAGCAGGGAAGGTATACGCAGTATTTT.

The rearrangement joins TRBV7-9 to TRBJ2-7; the D gene is possibly TRBD1 (6 bases). This CDR3 region has 18 residues. Germline CDR1 and CDR2: SEHNR and FQNEAQ (reference sequence). Trimming took off 3 bases at V and 4 bases at J, with 25 bases between the two ends. The CDR3 region has the DNA TGTGCCAGCAGCTTGGGAGACAGGAGCCCTCAGATACCTTACGAGCAGTACTTC. It yields the protein CASSLGDRSPQIPYEQYF.

The chain joins TRBV30 to TRBJ1-4; TRBD1 matches at 10 bases. The ends lost 2 bases at V and 8 bases at J; junction bases unmatched: 5. The germline gives CDR1 GTSNPN, CDR2 SVGIG (reference sequence). The CDR3 sequence is 14 residues long. Written as DNA, the CDR3 is TGTGCCTGGAGTCGGGACAGGGGCCGAGAAAAACTGTTTTTT. Protein product: CAWSRDRGREKLFF. The complete variable domain, with remaining parts taken from reference TRBV30 and TRBJ1-4, reads SQTIHQWPATLVQPVGSPLSLECTVEGTSNPNLYWYRQAAGRGLQLLFYSVGIGQISSEVPQNLSASRPQDRQFILSSKKLLLSDSGFYLCAWSRDRGREKLFFGSGTQLSVL.

This chain links TRBV30 with TRBJ2-3, with 8 bases fitting TRBD1. Trimming at V came to 7 bases and at J to 0 bases, leaving 3 bases not matched to a gene. The length of the CDR3 is 13 residues. CDR1 is GTSNPN, CDR2 SVGIG, per germline (reference sequence). CDR3 sequence (DNA): TGTGCCTTTCGGACAGGGAGCACAGATACGCAGTATTTT. Residues: CAFRTGSTDTQYF.

The chain is built from TRBV6-5 and TRBJ1-6; no clear D. CDR1 is MNHEY, CDR2 SVGAGI, per germline. The CDR3 sequence is 14 residues long. The V end was cut by 5 bases, the J end by 10 bases, with 15 bases between. CDR3 in DNA: TGTGCCAGCAGTCTACAGAGATCATGGTCACCCCTCCACTTT. Translating gives CASSLQRSWSPLHF.

The V call is TRBV5-1, the J call TRBJ2-1, with 9 bases identical to TRBD2. This CDR3 comprises 18 residues. The V gene's germline CDR1 is SGHRS and CDR2 YFSETQ. Trimming at V came to 0 bases and at J to 7 bases, leaving 14 bases not matched to a gene. CDR3 bases: TGCGCCAGCAGCTTGGTCCGCCCGGGACTAGCAAGGGGAAATGAGCAGTTCTTC. It is translated as CASSLVRPGLARGNEQFF.

The V call is TRBV14, the J call TRBJ1-2; D gene ambiguous. Trimming removed 1 base at V and 6 bases at J, with 9 bases between. CDR1 and CDR2 from the germline V gene are SGHDN and FVKESK. The CDR3 has 13 residues. DNA for the CDR3: TGTGCCAGCAGCCAAGTGGGCTCGAATGGCTACACCTTC. This sequence encodes CASSQVGSNGYTF.

The rearrangement links TRBV5-1 to TRBJ1-2; TRBD1 matches 7 bases. Losses at the gene ends were 2 bases for V and 6 bases for J; bases not matched to a gene: 13. The CDR3 runs to 16 residues. Germline V gene sequence: CDR1 SGHRS, CDR2 YFSETQ. CDR3 coding DNA: TGCGCCAGCAGCTTTTACAGGGGACAAGGCCCCGATGGCTACACCTTC. It codes for CASSFYRGQGPDGYTF.

The chain couples TRBV4-3 to TRBJ1-1; possible D gene TRBD1, 5 bases. There are 16 residues in the CDR3. Germline loops: CDR1 LGHNA, CDR2 YSLEER. Trimming shortened V by 3 bases and J by 4 bases, and 18 bases separated the two germline ends. Written as DNA, the CDR3 is TGCGCCAGCAGCCAGGACCCGGGGGGGGGAATCACTGAAGCTTTCTTT. It is translated as CASSQDPGGGITEAFF.

The rearrangement uses TRBV2 and TRBJ2-3; tentative D call: TRBD1 (5 bases). The CDR3 has 12 amino acids. Germline V lookup: CDR1 SNHLY, CDR2 FYNNEI. Trimming stripped 6 bases from V and 1 base from J, with 5 bases between. As DNA, the CDR3 is TGTGCCAGCAGACAGGGCACAGATACGCAGTATTTT. Protein sequence: CASRQGTDTQYF.

The chain carries TRBV7-2 and TRBJ2-3; 14 bases are shared with TRBD2. Losses at the gene ends were 5 bases for V and 1 base for J; bases not matched to a gene: 11. The CDR3 runs 19 residues. CDR1 and CDR2 (germline): SGHTA, FQGNSA. The CDR3 reads CASSLGLAGGLNRTDTQYF. The DNA for the CDR3 is TGTGCCAGCAGCCTCGGACTAGCGGGGGGCCTGAATCGCACAGATACGCAGTATTTT.

The sample holds a few counts of this clone. The chain employs TRBV6-6 and TRBJ1-4; TRBD1 agrees at 7 bases. The CDR3 is made up of 15 amino acids. V gave up 6 bases and J gave up 8 bases; unmatched junction bases: 12. CDR1 and CDR2 (germline): MNHNY, SVGAGI (reference sequence). The CDR3 DNA reads as TGTGCCAGCAGCTCCTCACGACAGGGTAGGGAAAAACTGTTTTTT. It encodes CASSSSRQGREKLFF.

The gene calls are TRBV6-1 and TRBJ1-2; D not certain. Trimming took 6 bases from V and 1 from J, leaving 12 bases between them. This CDR3 contains 14 residues. CDR1 is MNHNS and CDR2 is SASEGT in the germline V gene. The DNA for the CDR3 is TGTGCCAGCAGCCCATTAAACAGTAACTATGGCTACACCTTC. Translation: CASSPLNSNYGYTF.